This T cell receptor beta chain was sequenced for a study of long-term antiretroviral therapy in people with HIV. About the study: Samples collected earliest predate the 2015 immediate-ART recommendation by about a decade. Findings of the study overall: Sampling of blood ran from the mid-2000s to the late 2010s, and older ART regimens were possibly in use. The range of CDR3 lengths in HIV repertoires proved narrower than that found in controls.

With respect to this clone: The antigen remains undetermined.

V dropped 3 bases and J dropped 0 bases, with 6 bases sitting between them. This CDR3 is 13 amino acids long. From germline, CDR1 is SGHRS and CDR2 YFSETQ. Samples were assayed with immunoSEQ v3.0 at survey level. The assay was immunoSEQ multiplex PCR, and TCRdb's table has in-frame clones only and misses some. In the table there are around 25,000 clones, around four fifths of which are singletons. This TCR derives from a man aged 18 to 30 with HIV. Sequenced material: unsorted PBMCs, taken 3 years after starting antiretroviral therapy. This sequence joins TRBV5-1 and TRBJ2-5; D is uncertain. CDR3 sequence: CASSWENQETQYF. In nucleotides, the CDR3 is TGCGCCAGCAGCTGGGAAAACCAAGAGACCCAGTACTTC. Supplemented by reference TRBV5-1 and TRBJ2-5, the full variable domain reads KAGVTQTPRYLIKTRGQQVTLSCSPISGHRSVSWYQQTPGQGLQFLFEYFSETQRNKGNFPGRFSGRQFSNSRSEMNVSTLELGDSALYLCASSWENQETQYFGPGTRLLVL.